The next 30 T cell receptor beta chains were all read from a single sample in a study of T cells in Graves' hyperthyroidism and ophthalmopathy. RNA transcripts were the template for amplifying TCR beta CDR3 regions. When the TCR CDR3 underwent first-round RT-PCR, the HTBI primer set was used. TCRdb processed the multiplex PCR reads anew with MiXCR; each CDR3 protein has one entry. The sample lists over 550,000 distinct CDR3 sequences; over 15% were seen once. Sequencing used blood. Source of these receptors: a woman under 30 with Graves' hyperthyroidism.

This clonotype has a count of ten or more. The rearrangement links TRBV28 to TRBJ2-1; either TRBD1 or TRBD2 may fit D (5 bases each). The CDR3 consists of 16 residues. Germline V gene data show CDR1 as MDHEN and CDR2 as SYDVKM. Trimming left V 7 bases short and J 2 bases short, with 18 bases between. For the CDR3, the DNA is TGTGCCAGCATGGGGGTCCAGGCGTTCACCTACAATGAGCAGTTCTTC. Its translation is CASMGVQAFTYNEQFF. Supplemented by reference TRBV28 and TRBJ2-1, the full variable domain reads DVKVTQSSRYLVKRTGEKVFLECVQDMDHENMFWYRQDPGLGLRLIYFSYDVKMKEKGDIPEGYSVSREKKERFSLILESASTNQTSMYLCASMGVQAFTYNEQFFGPGTRLTVL.

The table lists this clonotype with many counts. V is TRBV6-1 and J is TRBJ2-5; 10 bases map to TRBD2. The CDR3 totals 15 residues. CDR1 and CDR2 from the germline V gene are MNHNS and SASEGT. J gave up 1 base and V 8 bases, and 7 bases lay outside the gene matches. The CDR3 DNA reads as TGTGCCAGCGGGGGACTAGCGATAATCCAAGAGACCCAGTACTTC. This sequence encodes CASGGLAIIQETQYF.

At least ten counts were recorded for this clonotype. This chain links TRBV7-2 with TRBJ1-4; TRBD1 might be the D (5 bases). CDR1 and CDR2 (germline): SGHTA, FQGNSA. The CDR3 is made up of 15 amino acids. With 5 bases removed from V and 4 bases from J, the gap between germline ends came to 14 bases. The chain's CDR3 is CASSPQQEINEKLFF. The CDR3 DNA reads as TGTGCCAGCAGCCCACAACAGGAGATTAATGAAAAACTGTTTTTT. Based on the CDR3 plus reference TRBV7-2 and TRBJ1-4, the full variable domain is GAGVSQSPSNKVTEKGKDVELRCDPISGHTALYWYRQSLGQGLEFLIYFQGNSAPDKSGLPSDRFSAERTGGSVSTLTIQRTQQEDSAVYLCASSPQQEINEKLFFGSGTQLSVL.

The chain uses TRBV11-2 and TRBJ1-4, with unresolved D. V lost 5 bases, J lost 2 bases, and 18 bases lay in between. The CDR3 is 17 amino acids. CDR1 is SGHAT, CDR2 FQNNGV, per germline. CDR3 in DNA: TGTGCCAGCAGCCATCAACGAGGGAGAGGTACTAATGAAAAACTGTTTTTT. It is translated as CASSHQRGRGTNEKLFF.

Turning to this clonotype: A much larger clone differs from this one at a single base, so this may be a read error. The V and J genes are TRBV19 and TRBJ1-2; no clear D gene. Trimming shortened V by 5 bases and J by 8 bases, and 18 bases separated the two germline ends. The germline V gene has CDR1 LNHDA and CDR2 SQIVND (reference sequence). The CDR3 totals 14 residues. In DNA, the CDR3 is TGTGCCAGTAGTCCTCGACACCAGATCTCAGGCTACACCTTC. It yields the protein CASSPRHQISGYTF.

This clonotype was counted many times. This chain joins TRBV11-2 and TRBJ2-1; 8 nucleotides line up with TRBD2. V shed 4 bases and J 5 bases; nucleotides not matched to a gene: 4. The CDR3 runs to 14 residues. The germline V gene has CDR1 SGHAT and CDR2 FQNNGV. CDR3 in DNA: TGTGCCAGCAGCTACGGGAGGGCCAACAATGAGCAGTTCTTC. As protein: CASSYGRANNEQFF.

This clonotype was detected only a few times. The chain joins TRBV18 to TRBJ2-5; D is perhaps TRBD1 (6 bases). The germline V and J ends were trimmed by 3 bases and 5 bases, with 13 bases remaining between them. Germline V gene lookup returns CDR1 KGHSH and CDR2 LQKENI. The CDR3 is 14 amino acids. The CDR3 here is CASSPDRLGETQYF. The DNA of the CDR3 is TGTGCCAGCTCACCCGACAGGCTCGGGGAGACCCAGTACTTC.

This clonotype was recorded a few times. V and J are TRBV20-1 and TRBJ2-7; 7 bases line up with TRBD2. Germline V CDR1 and CDR2: DFQATT, SNEGSKA (reference sequence). The CDR3 consists of 14 residues. V shed 1 base and J 5 bases; nucleotides not matched to a gene: 8. The CDR3: CSARALAGVDEQYF. CDR3 nucleotides: TGCAGTGCTAGAGCCCTGGCGGGAGTAGACGAGCAGTACTTC.

At least ten counts were recorded for this clonotype. V and J are TRBV12-3 or TRBV12-4 and TRBJ2-7; D may be TRBD1 (7 bases). This CDR3 has 14 residues. Trimming removed 5 bases at V and 5 bases at J, with 16 bases between. CDR3 region: CASSPRQGGDEQYF. CDR3 DNA: TGTGCCAGCAGTCCCCGACAGGGAGGCGACGAGCAGTACTTC.

This clonotype occurred many times. This chain links TRBV12-3 or TRBV12-4 with TRBJ2-5; TRBD1 agrees at 7 bases. CDR3 size: 13 residues. The trim removed 7 bases at V and 4 bases at J, leaving 6 bases unmatched. Here the CDR3 DNA reads TGTGCCAGCAACACAGGGGAGCGAGAGACCCAGTACTTC. This gives the protein CASNTGERETQYF.

This clonotype was seen at least ten times. The chain is built from TRBV18 and TRBJ1-1; D possibly corresponds to TRBD1 (5 bases). The length of the CDR3 is 14 residues. Germline V gene lookup returns CDR1 KGHSH and CDR2 LQKENI. The V and J ends lost 3 bases and 0 bases respectively, with 8 bases between them. CDR3: CASSPSQVNTEAFF. CDR3 coding DNA: TGTGCCAGCTCACCTTCACAGGTGAACACTGAAGCTTTCTTT. Drawing the rest from reference TRBV18 and TRBJ1-1, the complete variable domain is NAGVMQNPRHLVRRRGQEARLRCSPMKGHSHVYWYRQLPEEGLKFMVYLQKENIIDESGMPKERFSAEFPKEGPSILRIQQVVRGDSAAYFCASSPSQVNTEAFFGQGTRLTVV.

This clonotype has a count of ten or more. The chain employs TRBV12-3 or TRBV12-4 and TRBJ2-2; D not certain. The CDR3 has 14 amino acids. Trimming stripped 7 bases from V and 6 bases from J, with 15 bases between. The CDR3: CASIFGRRAGELFF. DNA for the CDR3: TGTGCCAGCATATTTGGCAGGCGAGCCGGGGAGCTGTTTTTT.

The chain carries TRBV20-1 and TRBJ1-2, with D maybe TRBD1 (5 bases). The V end was cut by 0 bases, the J end by 1 base, with 15 bases between. There are 16 residues in the CDR3. Germline-derived CDR1 and CDR2 are DFQATT and SNEGSKA (reference sequence). CDR3: CSARDRGRAHNYGYTF. CDR3 nucleotide sequence: TGCAGTGCTAGAGATCGGGGCAGGGCCCATAACTATGGCTACACCTTC.

The sample holds one count of this clonotype. J is TRBJ2-1 and V is TRBV30, with 7 bases aligning to TRBD2. Germline V CDR1 and CDR2: GTSNPN, SVGIG (reference sequence). V lost 0 bases, J lost 1 base, and 0 bases stayed unmatched. This CDR3 is 14 amino acids long. The CDR3 region is CAWSVLASYNEQFF. Written as DNA, the CDR3 is TGTGCCTGGAGTGTACTAGCGTCCTACAATGAGCAGTTCTTC.

V is TRBV7-9 and J is TRBJ2-1; 9 positions agree with TRBD1. This CDR3 comprises 15 residues. Per the germline V gene, CDR1 is SEHNR and CDR2 is FQNEAQ (reference sequence). The V gene end was trimmed by 5 bases and the J gene end by 6 bases; junction bases not matched to a gene: 8. CDR3 DNA: TGTGCCAGCAGCCCCGGGACAGGGTTAATCAATGAGCAGTTCTTC. Translating gives CASSPGTGLINEQFF.

This clonotype turned up a few times. The CDR3 loop reads CASSLVNKRSPLHF. CDR3 in DNA: TGTGCCAGCAGCTTAGTAAACAAACGGTCACCCCTCCACTTT. V is TRBV7-2 and J is TRBJ1-6; D gene uncertain. CDR3 length: 14 amino acids. V lost 1 base and J lost 10, with 11 bases in between. Germline loops: CDR1 SGHTA, CDR2 FQGNSA.

The table lists this clonotype with a few counts. The chain uses TRBV6-2 or TRBV6-3 and TRBJ1-6, with 9 bases lining up with TRBD1. Looked up from germline, CDR1 is MNHEY and CDR2 is SVGEGT. The CDR3 loop spans 17 amino acids. V lost 6 bases, J lost 7 bases, and 13 bases stayed unmatched. CDR3 sequence: CASSSNDRGTWNSPLHF. The DNA of the CDR3 is TGTGCCAGCAGCTCCAACGACAGGGGGACGTGGAATTCACCCCTCCACTTT.

This clonotype was observed at least ten times. The chain is built from TRBV12-3 or TRBV12-4 and TRBJ2-5; 10 positions agree with TRBD2. The CDR3 runs to 14 residues. Trimming cost V 5 bases and J 5 bases; bases outside gene matches: 5. DNA for the CDR3: TGTGCCAGCAGTCCCACTAGCGGGGCTGAGACCCAGTACTTC. As protein: CASSPTSGAETQYF.

J is TRBJ1-1 and V is TRBV19, with 7 bases identical to TRBD1. Germline values: CDR1 LNHDA, CDR2 SQIVND (reference sequence). The CDR3 contains 14 residues. V trimming: 6 bases; J trimming: 5 bases; junction bases outside the gene matches: 9. Here the CDR3 DNA reads TGTGCCAGTAGGTCCCAGGGGGGGGTGACTGAAGCTTTCTTT. Amino acid sequence: CASRSQGGVTEAFF. The full variable domain, completed using reference TRBV19 and TRBJ1-1, is DGGITQSPKYLFRKEGQNVTLSCEQNLNHDAMYWYRQDPGQGLRLIYYSQIVNDFQKGDIAEGYSVSREKKESFPLTVTSAQKNPTAFYLCASRSQGGVTEAFFGQGTRLTVV.

This clonotype was observed a handful of times. V and J are TRBV5-6 and TRBJ2-1; D may match TRBD1 or TRBD2 (5 bases each). In germline, CDR1 is SGHDT, CDR2 YYEEEE. Trimming removed 3 bases at V and 8 bases at J, with 15 bases between. The length of the CDR3 is 14 residues. Here the CDR3 reads CASSYQTGTHEQFF. The CDR3 DNA reads TGTGCCAGCAGCTATCAGACTGGGACCCATGAGCAGTTCTTC.

This clonotype was detected a few times. The J gene is TRBJ2-2, the V gene TRBV7-2; D gene uncertain. Per the germline V gene, CDR1 is SGHTA and CDR2 is FQGNSA. V lost 5 bases and J lost 5, with 18 bases in between. CDR3 length: 16 amino acids. The CDR3 region is CASSTRLVELTGELFF. The CDR3 DNA reads TGTGCCAGCAGCACACGACTCGTCGAATTAACCGGGGAGCTGTTTTTT.

The V and J genes are TRBV5-1 and TRBJ2-1; 10 bases line up with TRBD1. The CDR3 spans 16 residues. Trimming cost V 0 bases and J 4 bases; bases outside gene matches: 4. Germline CDR1 and CDR2: SGHRS and YFSETQ. In DNA, the CDR3 is TGCGCCAGCAGCTTGGGGGGACAGGGGATTTACAATGAGCAGTTCTTC. Amino acid sequence: CASSLGGQGIYNEQFF.

Concerning this clonotype: This may stem from a read error, because a much larger clone lies one nucleotide away. This sequence joins TRBV6-1 and TRBJ2-1; tentatively, D is TRBD1 or TRBD2 (6 bases each). This CDR3 has 13 residues. Germline CDR1 and CDR2: MNHNS and SASEGT. The CDR3 DNA follows: TGTGCCGGCAGGGGAGGCAGGCCCAATGAGCAGTTCTTC. It specifies CAGRGGRPNEQFF.

The sample holds a few counts of this clonotype. J is TRBJ2-2 and V is TRBV12-3 or TRBV12-4, with 12 bases matching TRBD2. V lost 4 bases, J lost 5 bases, and 8 bases stayed unmatched. The CDR3 consists of 17 residues. The DNA for the CDR3 is TGTGCCAGCAGTTGGGCTAGCGGGAGGGCGGGGACCGGGGAGCTGTTTTTT. It is translated as CASSWASGRAGTGELFF.

This clonotype has just a few counts. The genes are TRBV7-8 and TRBJ2-6; no definite D call. CDR3 length equals 19 residues. V dropped 6 bases and J dropped 0 bases, with 21 bases sitting between them. Germline V gives CDR1 SGHVS, CDR2 FQNEAQ. Here the CDR3 DNA reads TGTGCCAGCAGTTTATATCAGAAACCCGTGGGCTCTGGGGCCAACGTCCTGACTTTC. It yields the protein CASSLYQKPVGSGANVLTF.

At least ten counts were recorded for this clonotype. V is TRBV4-3 and J is TRBJ1-1; D possibly corresponds to TRBD1 (6 bases). V was shortened by 0 bases and J by 3 bases, with 11 bases between the two germline ends. The CDR3 has 15 amino acids. The V gene's germline CDR1 is LGHNA and CDR2 YSLEER. The chain's CDR3 is CASSQDPDSYTEAFF. Written as DNA, the CDR3 is TGCGCCAGCAGCCAAGATCCGGACAGCTACACTGAAGCTTTCTTT.

About this clonotype itself: An end of the junction differs from the germline gene, which may be a read error. The chain uses TRBV7-9 and TRBJ1-3; D gene unclear. The CDR3 runs to 15 residues. Per germline, CDR1 SEHNR and CDR2 FQNEAQ (reference sequence). CDR3 protein: CASSLDLSTGDTIYF. The CDR3 DNA reads as TGTGCCAGCAGCTTAGATCTGAGTACTGGAGACACCATATATTTT.

CDR3 loop: CATSQDGYQETQYF. The CDR3 DNA follows: TGTGCCACCAGCCAGGACGGGTACCAAGAGACCCAGTACTTC. This chain joins TRBV24-1 and TRBJ2-5; unclear D gene. Trimming removed 7 bases from V and 0 bases from J, with 11 bases in between. This CDR3 has 14 residues. Per the germline V gene, CDR1 is KGHDR and CDR2 is SFDVKD.

This clonotype was observed a few times. The chain couples TRBV14 to TRBJ2-7; D call uncertain. The V gene lost 3 bases and the J gene lost 5 bases, with 14 bases spanning the gap. The CDR3 has 14 residues. Germline-derived CDR1 and CDR2 are SGHDN and FVKESK. In DNA form, the CDR3 reads TGTGCCAGCAGCCAGTTACTCCCCCCCGACGAGCAGTACTTC. It translates to CASSQLLPPDEQYF. The whole variable domain, remainder taken from reference TRBV14 and TRBJ2-7, is EAGVTQFPSHSVIEKGQTVTLRCDPISGHDNLYWYRRVMGKEIKFLLHFVKESKQDESGMPNNRFLAERTGGTYSTLKVQPAELEDSGVYFCASSQLLPPDEQYFGPGTRLTVT.

There are a few counts of this clonotype. The chain is built from TRBV28 and TRBJ2-6, with D unclear. The ends were cut back, 2 bases at V and 0 bases at J, with 5 bases in the middle. Germline V gene data show CDR1 as MDHEN and CDR2 as SYDVKM. The CDR3 contains 15 residues. The CDR3 is CASSLPDSGANVLTF. The CDR3 coding sequence is TGTGCCAGCAGTTTACCGGACTCTGGGGCCAACGTCCTGACTTTC. The full variable domain, rest sourced from reference TRBV28 and TRBJ2-6, is DVKVTQSSRYLVKRTGEKVFLECVQDMDHENMFWYRQDPGLGLRLIYFSYDVKMKEKGDIPEGYSVSREKKERFSLILESASTNQTSMYLCASSLPDSGANVLTFGAGSRLTVL.